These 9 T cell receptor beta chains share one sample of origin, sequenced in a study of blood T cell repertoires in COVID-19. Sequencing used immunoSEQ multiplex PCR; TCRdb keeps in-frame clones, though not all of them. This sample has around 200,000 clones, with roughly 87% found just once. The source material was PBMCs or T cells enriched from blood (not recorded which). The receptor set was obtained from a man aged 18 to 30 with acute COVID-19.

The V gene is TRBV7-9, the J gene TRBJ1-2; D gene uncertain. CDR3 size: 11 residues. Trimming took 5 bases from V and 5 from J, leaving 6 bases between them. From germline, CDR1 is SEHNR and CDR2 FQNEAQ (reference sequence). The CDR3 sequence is CASSHQYGYTF. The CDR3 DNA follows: TGTGCCAGCAGCCATCAATATGGCTACACCTTC. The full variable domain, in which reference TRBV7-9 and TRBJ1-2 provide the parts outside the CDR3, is DTGVSQNPRHKITKRGQNVTFRCDPISEHNRLYWYRQTLGQGPEFLTYFQNEAQLEKSRLLSDRFSAERPKGSFSTLEIQRTEQGDSAMYLCASSHQYGYTFGSGTRLTVV.

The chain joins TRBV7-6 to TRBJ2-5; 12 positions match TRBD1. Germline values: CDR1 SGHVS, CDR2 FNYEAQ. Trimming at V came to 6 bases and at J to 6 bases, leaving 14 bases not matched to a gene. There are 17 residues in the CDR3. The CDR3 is CASREGTGGALGQTQYF. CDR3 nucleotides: TGTGCCAGCAGGGAGGGGACAGGGGGCGCATTGGGGCAGACCCAGTACTTC.

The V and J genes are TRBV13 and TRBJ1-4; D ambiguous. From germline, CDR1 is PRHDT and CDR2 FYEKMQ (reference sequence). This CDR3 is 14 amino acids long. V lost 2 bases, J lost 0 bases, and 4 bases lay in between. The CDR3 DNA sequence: TGTGCCAGCAGCTTATATGCAACTAATGAAAAACTGTTTTTT. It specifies CASSLYATNEKLFF.

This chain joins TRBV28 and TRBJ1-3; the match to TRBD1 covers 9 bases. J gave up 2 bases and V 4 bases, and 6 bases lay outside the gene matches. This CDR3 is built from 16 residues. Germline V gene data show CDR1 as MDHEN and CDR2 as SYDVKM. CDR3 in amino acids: CASSSGTGSTGNTIYF. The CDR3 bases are TGTGCCAGCAGTTCCGGGACAGGGTCGACTGGAAACACCATATATTTT.

CDR3 DNA sequence: TGTGCCAGCAGGCAGGCCCCCGCCACAGATACGCAGTATTTT. Translating it yields CASRQAPATDTQYF. The chain combines TRBV7-6 with TRBJ2-3; D is ambiguous. CDR3 length equals 14 residues. CDR1 and CDR2 (germline): SGHVS, FNYEAQ. V was trimmed by 6 bases and J by 2 bases, leaving 12 bases between them. The full variable domain, rest sourced from reference TRBV7-6 and TRBJ2-3, is GAGVSQSPRYKVTKRGQDVALRCDPISGHVSLYWYRQALGQGPEFLTYFNYEAQQDKSGLPNDRFSAERPEGSISTLTIQRTEQRDSAMYRCASRQAPATDTQYFGPGTRLTVL.

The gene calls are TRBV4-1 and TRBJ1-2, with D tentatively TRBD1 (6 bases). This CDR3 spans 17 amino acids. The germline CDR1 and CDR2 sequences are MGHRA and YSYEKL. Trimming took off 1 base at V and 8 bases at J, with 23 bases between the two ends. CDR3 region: CASSQGGYSGVVGGYTF. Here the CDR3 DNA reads TGCGCCAGCAGCCAAGGGGGGTATTCAGGGGTCGTTGGCGGCTACACCTTC.

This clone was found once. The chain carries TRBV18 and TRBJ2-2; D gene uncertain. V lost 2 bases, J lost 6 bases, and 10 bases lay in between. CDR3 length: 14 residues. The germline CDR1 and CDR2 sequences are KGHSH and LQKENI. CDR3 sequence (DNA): TGTGCCAGCTCACCAGAAGCCCCGTCCGGGGAGCTGTTTTTT. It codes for CASSPEAPSGELFF.

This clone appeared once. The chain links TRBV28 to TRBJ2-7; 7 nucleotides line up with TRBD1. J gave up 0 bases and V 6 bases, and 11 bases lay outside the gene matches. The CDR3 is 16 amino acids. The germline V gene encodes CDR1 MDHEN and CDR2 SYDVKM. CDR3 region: CASRSGTAGISYEQYF. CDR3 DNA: TGTGCCAGCAGGTCGGGGACAGCTGGGATCTCCTACGAGCAGTACTTC.

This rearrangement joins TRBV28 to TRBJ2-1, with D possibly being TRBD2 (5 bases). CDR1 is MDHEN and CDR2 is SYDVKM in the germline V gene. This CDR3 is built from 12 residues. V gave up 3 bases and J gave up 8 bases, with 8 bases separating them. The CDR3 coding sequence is TGTGCCAGCAGTTTTCGGCGGGATGAGCAGTTCTTC. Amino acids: CASSFRRDEQFF.